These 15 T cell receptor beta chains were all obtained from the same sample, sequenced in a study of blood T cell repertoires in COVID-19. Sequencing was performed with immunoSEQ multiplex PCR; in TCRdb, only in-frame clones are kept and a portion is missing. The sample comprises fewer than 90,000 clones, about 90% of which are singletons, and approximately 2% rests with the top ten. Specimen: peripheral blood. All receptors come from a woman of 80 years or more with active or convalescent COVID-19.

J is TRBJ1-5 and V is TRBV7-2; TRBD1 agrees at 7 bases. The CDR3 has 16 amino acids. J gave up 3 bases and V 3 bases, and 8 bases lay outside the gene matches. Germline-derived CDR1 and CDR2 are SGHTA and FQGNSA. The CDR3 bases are TGTGCCAGCAGCTTGCGAGGGGGCGAAGACAATCAGCCCCAGCATTTT. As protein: CASSLRGGEDNQPQHF.

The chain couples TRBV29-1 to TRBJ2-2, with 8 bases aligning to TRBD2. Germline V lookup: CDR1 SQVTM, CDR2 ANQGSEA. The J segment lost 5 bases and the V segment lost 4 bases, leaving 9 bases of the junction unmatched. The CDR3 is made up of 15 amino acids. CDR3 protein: CSVGPGGGRTGELFF. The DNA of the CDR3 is TGCAGCGTTGGTCCTGGCGGGGGGCGGACCGGGGAGCTGTTTTTT.

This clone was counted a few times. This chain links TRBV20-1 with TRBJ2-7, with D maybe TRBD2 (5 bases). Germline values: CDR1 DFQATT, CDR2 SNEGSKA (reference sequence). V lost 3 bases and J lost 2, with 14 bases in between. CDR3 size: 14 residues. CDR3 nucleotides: TGCAGTGCTAGTACCACCCCGGAGGCCTACGAGCAGTACTTC. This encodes CSASTTPEAYEQYF.

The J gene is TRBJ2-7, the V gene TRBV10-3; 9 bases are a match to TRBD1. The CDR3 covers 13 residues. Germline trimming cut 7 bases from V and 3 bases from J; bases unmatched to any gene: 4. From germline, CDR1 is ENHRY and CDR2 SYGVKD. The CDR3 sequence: CAIKGQGYYEQYF. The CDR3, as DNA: TGTGCCATCAAGGGACAGGGATACTACGAGCAGTACTTC.

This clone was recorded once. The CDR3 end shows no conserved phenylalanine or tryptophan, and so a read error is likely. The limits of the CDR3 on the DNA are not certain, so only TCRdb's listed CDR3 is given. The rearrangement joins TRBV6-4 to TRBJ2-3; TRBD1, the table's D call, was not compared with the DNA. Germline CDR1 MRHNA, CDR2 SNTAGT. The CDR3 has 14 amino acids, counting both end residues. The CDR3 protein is CASSDWARTGGVRV.

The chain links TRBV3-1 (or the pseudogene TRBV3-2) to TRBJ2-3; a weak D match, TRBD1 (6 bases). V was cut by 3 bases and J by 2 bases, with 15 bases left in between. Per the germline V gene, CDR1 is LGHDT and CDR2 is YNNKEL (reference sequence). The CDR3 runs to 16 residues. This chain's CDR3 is CASSHLDRKTTDTQYF. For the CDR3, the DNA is TGTGCCAGCAGCCACCTAGACAGGAAGACCACAGATACGCAGTATTTT.

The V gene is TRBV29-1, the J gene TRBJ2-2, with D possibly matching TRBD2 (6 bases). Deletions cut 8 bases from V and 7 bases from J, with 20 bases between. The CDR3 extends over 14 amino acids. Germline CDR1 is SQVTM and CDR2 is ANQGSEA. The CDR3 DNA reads TGCAGCCTACCCCGCTGGGGGGTTAACGGGGAGCTGTTTTTT. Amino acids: CSLPRWGVNGELFF.

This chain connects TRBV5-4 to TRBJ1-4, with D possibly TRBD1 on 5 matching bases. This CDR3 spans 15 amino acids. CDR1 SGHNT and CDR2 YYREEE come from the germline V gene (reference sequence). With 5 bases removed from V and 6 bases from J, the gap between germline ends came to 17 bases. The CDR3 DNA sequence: TGTGCCAGCAGAGCCCGGGGGGAGCAAGATGAAAAACTGTTTTTT. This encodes CASRARGEQDEKLFF.

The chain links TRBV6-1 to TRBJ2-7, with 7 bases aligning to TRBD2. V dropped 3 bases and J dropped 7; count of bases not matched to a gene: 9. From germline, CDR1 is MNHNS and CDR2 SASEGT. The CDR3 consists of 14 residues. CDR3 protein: CASSDFGERGEQYF. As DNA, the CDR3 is TGTGCCAGCAGTGATTTCGGGGAGCGGGGAGAGCAGTACTTC.

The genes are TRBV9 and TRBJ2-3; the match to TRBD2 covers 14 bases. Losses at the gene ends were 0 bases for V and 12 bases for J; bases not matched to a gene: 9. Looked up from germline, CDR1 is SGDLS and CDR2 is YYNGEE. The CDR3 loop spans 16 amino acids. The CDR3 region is CASSVGFLTSGGDQYF. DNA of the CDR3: TGTGCCAGCAGCGTAGGTTTTTTGACTAGCGGGGGGGATCAGTATTTT. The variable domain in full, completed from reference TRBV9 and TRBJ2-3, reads DSGVTQTPKHLITATGQRVTLRCSPRSGDLSVYWYQQSLDQGLQFLIQYYNGEERAKGNILERFSAQQFPDLHSELNLSSLELGDSALYFCASSVGFLTSGGDQYFGPGTRLTVL.

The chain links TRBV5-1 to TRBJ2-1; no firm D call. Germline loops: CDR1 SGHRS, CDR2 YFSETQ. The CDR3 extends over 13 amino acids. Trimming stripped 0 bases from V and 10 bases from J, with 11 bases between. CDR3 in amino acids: CASSLGIRGEQFF. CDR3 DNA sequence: TGCGCCAGCAGCTTGGGCATAAGAGGCGAGCAGTTCTTC. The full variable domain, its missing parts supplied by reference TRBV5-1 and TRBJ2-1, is KAGVTQTPRYLIKTRGQQVTLSCSPISGHRSVSWYQQTPGQGLQFLFEYFSETQRNKGNFPGRFSGRQFSNSRSEMNVSTLELGDSALYLCASSLGIRGEQFFGPGTRLTVL.

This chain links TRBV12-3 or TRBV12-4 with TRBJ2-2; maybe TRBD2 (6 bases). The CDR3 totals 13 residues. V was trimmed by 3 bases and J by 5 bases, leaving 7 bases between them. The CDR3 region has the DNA TGTGCCAGCAGTTTTCGGGGGACCGGGGAGCTGTTTTTT. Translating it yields CASSFRGTGELFF.

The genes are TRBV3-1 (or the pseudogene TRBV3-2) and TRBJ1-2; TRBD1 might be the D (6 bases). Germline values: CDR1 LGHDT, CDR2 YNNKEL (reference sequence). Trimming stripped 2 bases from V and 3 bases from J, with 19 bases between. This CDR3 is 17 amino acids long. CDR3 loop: CASSQSGSMTGYYGYTF. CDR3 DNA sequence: TGTGCCAGCAGCCAATCGGGTTCGATGACAGGATACTATGGCTACACCTTC.

CDR3 sequence: CASRLEEEKLFF. The CDR3 nucleotides read TGTGCAAGTCGCTTGGAGGAAGAAAAACTGTTTTTT. The chain recombines TRBV12-2 with TRBJ1-4. TRBV12-2 is a pseudogene. CDR3 length: 12 residues.

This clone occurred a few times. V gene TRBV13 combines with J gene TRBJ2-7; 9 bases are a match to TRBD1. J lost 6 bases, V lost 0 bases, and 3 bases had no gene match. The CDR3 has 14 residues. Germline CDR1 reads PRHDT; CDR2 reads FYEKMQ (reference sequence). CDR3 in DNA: TGTGCCAGCAGCTTAGGGGACAGGGGTTTCGAGCAGTACTTC. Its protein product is CASSLGDRGFEQYF.